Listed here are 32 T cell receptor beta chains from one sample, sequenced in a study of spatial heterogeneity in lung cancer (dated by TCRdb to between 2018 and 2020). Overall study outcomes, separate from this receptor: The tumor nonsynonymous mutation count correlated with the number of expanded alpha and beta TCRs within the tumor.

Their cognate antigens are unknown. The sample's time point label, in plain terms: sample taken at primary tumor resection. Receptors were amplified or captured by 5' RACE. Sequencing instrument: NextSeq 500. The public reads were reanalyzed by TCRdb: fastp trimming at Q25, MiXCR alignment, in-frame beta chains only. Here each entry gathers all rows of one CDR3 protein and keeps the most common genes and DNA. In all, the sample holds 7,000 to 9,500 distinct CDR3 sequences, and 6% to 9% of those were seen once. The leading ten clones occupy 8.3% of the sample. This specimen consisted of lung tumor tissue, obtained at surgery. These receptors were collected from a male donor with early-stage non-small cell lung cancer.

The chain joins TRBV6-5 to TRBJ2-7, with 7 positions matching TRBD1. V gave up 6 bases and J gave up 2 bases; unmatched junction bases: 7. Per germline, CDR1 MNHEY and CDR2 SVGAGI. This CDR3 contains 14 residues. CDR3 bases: TGTGCCAGCAGCCGCCGGGACAGCCCCTACGAGCAGTACTTC. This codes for CASSRRDSPYEQYF.

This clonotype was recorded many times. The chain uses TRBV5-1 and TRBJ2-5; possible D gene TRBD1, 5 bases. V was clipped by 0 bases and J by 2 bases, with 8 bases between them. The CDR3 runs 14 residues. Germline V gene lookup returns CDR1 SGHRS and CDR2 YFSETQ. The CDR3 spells CASSLASGQETQYF. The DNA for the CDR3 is TGCGCCAGCAGCTTGGCCTCAGGGCAAGAGACCCAGTACTTC.

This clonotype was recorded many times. Here the CDR3 DNA reads TGTGCCAGCAGCTTTAGCGGGGGGGCGGCAGATACGCAGTATTTT. Its translation is CASSFSGGAADTQYF. The chain uses TRBV6-2 or TRBV6-3 and TRBJ2-3, with 11 bases identical to TRBD2. CDR3 length: 15 residues. Trimming at V came to 6 bases and at J to 4 bases, leaving 6 bases not matched to a gene. Per germline, CDR1 MNHEY and CDR2 SVGEGT.

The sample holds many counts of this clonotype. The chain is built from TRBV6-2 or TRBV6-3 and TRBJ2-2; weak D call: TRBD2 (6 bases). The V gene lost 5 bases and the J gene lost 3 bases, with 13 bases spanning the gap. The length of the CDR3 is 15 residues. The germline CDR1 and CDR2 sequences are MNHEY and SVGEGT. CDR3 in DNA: TGTGCCAGCAGTAGGAGTACGGGGGACACCGGGGAGCTGTTTTTT. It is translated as CASSRSTGDTGELFF.

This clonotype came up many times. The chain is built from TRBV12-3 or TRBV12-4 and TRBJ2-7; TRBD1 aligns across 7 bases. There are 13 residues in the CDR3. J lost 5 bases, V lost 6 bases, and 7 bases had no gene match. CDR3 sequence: CASRSDRADEQYF. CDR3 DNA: TGTGCCAGCAGGTCCGACAGGGCTGACGAGCAGTACTTC.

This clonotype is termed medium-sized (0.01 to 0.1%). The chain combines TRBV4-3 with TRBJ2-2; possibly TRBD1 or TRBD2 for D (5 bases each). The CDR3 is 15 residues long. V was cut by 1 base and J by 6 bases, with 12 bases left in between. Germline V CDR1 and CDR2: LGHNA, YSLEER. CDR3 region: CASSQVYWDPGELFF. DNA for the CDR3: TGCGCCAGCAGCCAAGTTTACTGGGACCCCGGGGAGCTGTTTTTT.

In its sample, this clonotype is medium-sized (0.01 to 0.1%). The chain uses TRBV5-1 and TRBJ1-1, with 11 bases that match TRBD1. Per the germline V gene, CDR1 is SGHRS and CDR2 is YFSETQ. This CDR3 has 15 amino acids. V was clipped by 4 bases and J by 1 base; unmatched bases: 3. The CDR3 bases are TGCGCCAGCAGCCGAGGACAGGGGGCGAACACTGAAGCTTTCTTT. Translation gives CASSRGQGANTEAFF.

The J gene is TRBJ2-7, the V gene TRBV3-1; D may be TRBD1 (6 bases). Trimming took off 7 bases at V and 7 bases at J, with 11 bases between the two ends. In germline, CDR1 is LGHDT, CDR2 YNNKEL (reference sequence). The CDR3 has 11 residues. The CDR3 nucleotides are TGTGCCAGCACCCTAGGGGGAGAGCAGTACTTC. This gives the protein CASTLGGEQYF.

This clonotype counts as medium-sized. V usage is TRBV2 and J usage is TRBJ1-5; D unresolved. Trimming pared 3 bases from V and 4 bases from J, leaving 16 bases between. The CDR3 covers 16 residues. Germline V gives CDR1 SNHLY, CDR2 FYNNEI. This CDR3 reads CASSEDLAAGNQPQHF. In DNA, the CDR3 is TGTGCCAGCAGTGAGGATCTAGCGGCAGGAAATCAGCCCCAGCATTTT.

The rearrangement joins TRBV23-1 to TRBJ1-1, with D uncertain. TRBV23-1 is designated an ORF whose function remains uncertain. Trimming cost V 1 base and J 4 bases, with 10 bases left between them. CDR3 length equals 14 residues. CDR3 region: CASSQLAGSTEAFF. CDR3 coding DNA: TGCGCCAGCAGTCAATTGGCAGGCAGCACTGAAGCTTTCTTT.

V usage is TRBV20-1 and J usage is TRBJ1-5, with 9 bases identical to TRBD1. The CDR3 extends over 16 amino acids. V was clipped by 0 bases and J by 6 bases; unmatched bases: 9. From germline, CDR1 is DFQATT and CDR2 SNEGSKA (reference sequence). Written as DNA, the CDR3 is TGCAGTGCTAGAGAGGGAACAGGGGGCGGTGGTCAGCCCCAGCATTTT. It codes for CSAREGTGGGGQPQHF.

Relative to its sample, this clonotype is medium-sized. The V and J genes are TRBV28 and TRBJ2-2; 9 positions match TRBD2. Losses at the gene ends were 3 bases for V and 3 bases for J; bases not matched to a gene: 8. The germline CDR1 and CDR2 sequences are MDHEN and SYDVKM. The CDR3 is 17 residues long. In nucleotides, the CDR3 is TGTGCCAGCAGTTTGGGCCTTTTAGCGGGAGACACCGGGGAGCTGTTTTTT. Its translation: CASSLGLLAGDTGELFF.

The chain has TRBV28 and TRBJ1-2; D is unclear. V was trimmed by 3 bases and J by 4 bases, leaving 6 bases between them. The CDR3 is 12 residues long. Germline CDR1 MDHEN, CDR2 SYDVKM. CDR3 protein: CASSFGLYGYTF. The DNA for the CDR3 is TGTGCCAGCAGTTTCGGCCTCTATGGCTACACCTTC.

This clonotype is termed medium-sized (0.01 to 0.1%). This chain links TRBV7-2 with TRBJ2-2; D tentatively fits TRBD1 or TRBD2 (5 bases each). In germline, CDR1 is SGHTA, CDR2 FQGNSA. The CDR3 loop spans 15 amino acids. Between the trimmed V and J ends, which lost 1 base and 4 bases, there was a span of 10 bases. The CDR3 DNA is TGTGCCAGCAGCTTAGGGGGCGCGGGCACCGGGGAGCTGTTTTTT. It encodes CASSLGGAGTGELFF.

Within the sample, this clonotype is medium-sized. The CDR3 DNA is TGCAGTGCTTTGGCGGGGACAGGGCATAATTCACCCCTCCACTTT. It is translated as CSALAGTGHNSPLHF. The V gene is TRBV20-1, the J gene TRBJ1-6; 9 nucleotides agree with TRBD1. The V and J ends lost 5 bases and 5 bases, in that order; junction bases with no gene match: 7. The CDR3 contains 15 residues. The germline V gene encodes CDR1 DFQATT and CDR2 SNEGSKA (reference sequence).

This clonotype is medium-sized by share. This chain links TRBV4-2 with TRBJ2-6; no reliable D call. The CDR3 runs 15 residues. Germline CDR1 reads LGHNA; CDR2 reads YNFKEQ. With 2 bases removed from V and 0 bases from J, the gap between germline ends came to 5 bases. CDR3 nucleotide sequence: TGTGCCAGCAGCCAATCGAGCTCTGGGGCCAACGTCCTGACTTTC. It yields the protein CASSQSSSGANVLTF.

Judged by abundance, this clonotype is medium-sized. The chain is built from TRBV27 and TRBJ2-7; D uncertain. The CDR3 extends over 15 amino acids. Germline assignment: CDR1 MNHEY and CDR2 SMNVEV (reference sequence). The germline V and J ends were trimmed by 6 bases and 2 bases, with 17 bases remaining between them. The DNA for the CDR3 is TGTGCCAGCAGACCTCCGGACGGCGACGCCTACGAGCAGTACTTC. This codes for CASRPPDGDAYEQYF.

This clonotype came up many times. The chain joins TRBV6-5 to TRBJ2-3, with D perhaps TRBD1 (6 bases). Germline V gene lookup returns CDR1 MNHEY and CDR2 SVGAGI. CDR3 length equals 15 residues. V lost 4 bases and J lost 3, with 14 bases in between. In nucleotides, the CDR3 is TGTGCCAGCAGTTCGGCTGGGGGCGGAACAGATACGCAGTATTTT. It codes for CASSSAGGGTDTQYF.

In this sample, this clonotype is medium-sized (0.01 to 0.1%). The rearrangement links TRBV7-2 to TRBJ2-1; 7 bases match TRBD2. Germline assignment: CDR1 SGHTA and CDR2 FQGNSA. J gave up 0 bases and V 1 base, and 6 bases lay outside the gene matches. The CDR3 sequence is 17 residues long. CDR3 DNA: TGTGCCAGCAGCTTAGGCCTGGGAGGGAGCTCCTACAATGAGCAGTTCTTC. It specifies CASSLGLGGSSYNEQFF.

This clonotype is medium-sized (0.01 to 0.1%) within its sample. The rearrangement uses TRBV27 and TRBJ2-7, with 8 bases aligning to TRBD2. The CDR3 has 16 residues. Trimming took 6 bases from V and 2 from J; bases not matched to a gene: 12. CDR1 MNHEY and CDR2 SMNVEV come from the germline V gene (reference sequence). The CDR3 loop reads CASSLLTGTRTYEQYF. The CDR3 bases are TGTGCCAGCAGCCTCTTAACAGGGACTAGGACCTACGAGCAGTACTTC.

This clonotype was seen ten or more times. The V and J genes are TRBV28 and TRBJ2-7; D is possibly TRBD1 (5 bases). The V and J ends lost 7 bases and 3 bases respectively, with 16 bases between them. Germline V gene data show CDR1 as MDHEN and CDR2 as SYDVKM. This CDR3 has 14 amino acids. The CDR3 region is CASTPRVFRYEQYF. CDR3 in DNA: TGTGCCAGCACCCCCAGGGTTTTTCGCTACGAGCAGTACTTC.

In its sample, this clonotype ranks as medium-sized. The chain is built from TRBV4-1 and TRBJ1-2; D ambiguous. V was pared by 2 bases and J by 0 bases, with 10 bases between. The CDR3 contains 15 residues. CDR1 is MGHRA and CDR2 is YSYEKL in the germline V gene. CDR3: CASSQSRWSNYGYTF. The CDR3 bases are TGCGCCAGCAGCCAATCACGGTGGTCTAACTATGGCTACACCTTC.

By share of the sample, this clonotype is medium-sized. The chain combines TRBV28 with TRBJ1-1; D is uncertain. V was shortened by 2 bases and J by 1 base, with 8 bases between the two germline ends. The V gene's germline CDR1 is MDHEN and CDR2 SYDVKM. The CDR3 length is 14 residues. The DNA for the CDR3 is TGTGCCAGCAGTTTACAGATTCGGAACACTGAAGCTTTCTTT. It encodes CASSLQIRNTEAFF.

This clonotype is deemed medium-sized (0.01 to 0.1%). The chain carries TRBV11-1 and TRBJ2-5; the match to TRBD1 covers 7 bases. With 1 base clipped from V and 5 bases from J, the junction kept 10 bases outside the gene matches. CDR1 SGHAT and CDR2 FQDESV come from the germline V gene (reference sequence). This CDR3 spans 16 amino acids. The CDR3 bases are TGTGCCAGCAGCTTAGTCAGCGACAGGGCAGGGGAGACCCAGTACTTC. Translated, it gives CASSLVSDRAGETQYF.

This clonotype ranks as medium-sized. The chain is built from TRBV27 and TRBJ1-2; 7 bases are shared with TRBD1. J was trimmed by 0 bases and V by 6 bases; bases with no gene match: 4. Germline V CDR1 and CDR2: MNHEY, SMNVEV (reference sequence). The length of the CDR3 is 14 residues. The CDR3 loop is CASSPQGSNYGYTF. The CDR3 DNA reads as TGTGCCAGCAGCCCACAGGGGTCTAACTATGGCTACACCTTC.

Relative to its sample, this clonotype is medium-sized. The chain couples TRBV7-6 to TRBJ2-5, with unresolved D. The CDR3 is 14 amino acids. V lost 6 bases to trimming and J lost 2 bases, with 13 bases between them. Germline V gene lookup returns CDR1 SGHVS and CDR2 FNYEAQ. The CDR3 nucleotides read TGTGCCAGCAGTTCTATCGAAGGACAAGAGACCCAGTACTTC. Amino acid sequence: CASSSIEGQETQYF.

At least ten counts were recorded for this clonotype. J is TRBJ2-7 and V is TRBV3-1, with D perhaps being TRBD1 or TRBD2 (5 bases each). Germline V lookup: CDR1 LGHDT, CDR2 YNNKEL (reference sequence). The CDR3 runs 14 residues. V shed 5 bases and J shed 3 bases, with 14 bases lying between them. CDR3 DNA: TGTGCCAGCAGCTCCCGGGGCCTACTCTACGAGCAGTACTTC. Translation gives CASSSRGLLYEQYF.

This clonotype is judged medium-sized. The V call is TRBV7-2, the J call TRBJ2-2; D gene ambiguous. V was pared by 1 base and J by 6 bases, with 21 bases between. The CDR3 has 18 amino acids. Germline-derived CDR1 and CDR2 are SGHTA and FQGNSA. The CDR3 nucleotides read TGTGCCAGCAGCTTAGTAGCCCGGTCGGCTGTCCGACCCGGGGAGCTGTTTTTT. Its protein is CASSLVARSAVRPGELFF.

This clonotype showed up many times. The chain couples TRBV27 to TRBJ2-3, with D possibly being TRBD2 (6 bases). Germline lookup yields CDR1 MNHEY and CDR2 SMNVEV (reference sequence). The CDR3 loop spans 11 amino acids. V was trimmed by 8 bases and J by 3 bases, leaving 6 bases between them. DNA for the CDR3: TGTGCCAGCCGGGGGACAGATACGCAGTATTTT. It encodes CASRGTDTQYF.

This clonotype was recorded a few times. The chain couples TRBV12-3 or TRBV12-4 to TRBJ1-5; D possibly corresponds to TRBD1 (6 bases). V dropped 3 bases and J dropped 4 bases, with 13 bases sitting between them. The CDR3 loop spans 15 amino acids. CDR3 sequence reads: CASSFFGGGNQPQHF. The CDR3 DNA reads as TGTGCCAGCAGTTTCTTTGGGGGCGGGAATCAGCCCCAGCATTTT.

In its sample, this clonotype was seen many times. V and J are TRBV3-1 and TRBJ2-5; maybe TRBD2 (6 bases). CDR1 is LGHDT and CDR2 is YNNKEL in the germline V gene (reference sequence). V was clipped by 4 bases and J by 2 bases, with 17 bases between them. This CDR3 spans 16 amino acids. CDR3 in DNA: TGTGCCAGCAGCCGGACGCCTGTAGCGGTACAAGAGACCCAGTACTTC. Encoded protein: CASSRTPVAVQETQYF.

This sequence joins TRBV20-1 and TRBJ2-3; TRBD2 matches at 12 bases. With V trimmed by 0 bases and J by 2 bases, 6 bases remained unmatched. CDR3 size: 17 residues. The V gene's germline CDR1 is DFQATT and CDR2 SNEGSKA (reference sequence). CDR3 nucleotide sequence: TGCAGTGCTAGAGATCGTCTAGCGGGGGGGCCCACAGATACGCAGTATTTT. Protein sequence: CSARDRLAGGPTDTQYF.